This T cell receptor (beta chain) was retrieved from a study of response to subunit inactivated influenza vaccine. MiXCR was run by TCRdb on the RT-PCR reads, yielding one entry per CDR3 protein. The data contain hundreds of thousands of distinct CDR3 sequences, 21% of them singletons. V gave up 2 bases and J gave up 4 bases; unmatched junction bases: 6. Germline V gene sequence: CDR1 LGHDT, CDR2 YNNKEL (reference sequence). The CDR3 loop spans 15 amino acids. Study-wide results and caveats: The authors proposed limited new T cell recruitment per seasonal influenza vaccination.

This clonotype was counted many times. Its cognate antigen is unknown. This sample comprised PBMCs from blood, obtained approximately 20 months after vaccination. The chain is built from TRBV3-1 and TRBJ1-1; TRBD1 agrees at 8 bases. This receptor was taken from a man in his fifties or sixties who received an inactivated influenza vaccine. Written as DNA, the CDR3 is TGTGCCAGCAGCCAATATGACAGGGGAAGCACTGAAGCTTTCTTT. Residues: CASSQYDRGSTEAFF.